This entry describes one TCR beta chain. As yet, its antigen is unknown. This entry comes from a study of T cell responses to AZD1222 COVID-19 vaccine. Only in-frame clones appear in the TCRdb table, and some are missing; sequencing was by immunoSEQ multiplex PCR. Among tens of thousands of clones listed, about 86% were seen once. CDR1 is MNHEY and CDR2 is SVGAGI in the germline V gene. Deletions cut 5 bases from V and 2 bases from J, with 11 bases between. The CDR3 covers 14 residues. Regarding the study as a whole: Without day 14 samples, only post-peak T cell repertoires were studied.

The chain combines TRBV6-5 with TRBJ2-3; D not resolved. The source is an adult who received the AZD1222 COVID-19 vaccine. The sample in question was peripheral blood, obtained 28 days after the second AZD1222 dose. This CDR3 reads CASSTLLITDTQYF. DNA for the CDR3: TGTGCCAGCAGTACCCTCCTGATCACAGATACGCAGTATTTT.